Listed below are T cell receptor beta chains from one sample, sequenced in a study of shared clonotypes between healthy human individuals. Libraries were prepared by immunoSEQ multiplex PCR; TCRdb keeps only in-frame clonotypes and omits some of them. There are about 980,000 clones in the sample; over 75% occur only once, and around 1.4% lies in the top ten. The material sequenced was memory CD4+ T cells sorted from blood. These TCRs come from a man aged 18 to 30 in good health. CDR3s include the opening cysteine and the closing phenylalanine or tryptophan. Fields, in order: D gene, J gene, V gene, clone size, CDR3 DNA, CDR3 protein. D genes are given only for firm matches. Not every row has a clone size; where given, it reads once, few, many or a size class.

>-|TRBJ1-1|TRBV7-8|-
TGTGCCAGCAGCTTAATGGGAAAGACTGAAGCTTTCTTT
CASSLMGKTEAFF
>-|TRBJ2-4|TRBV6-6|once
TGTGCCAGCAGCCCTGGACAGAACCTAGCCAAAAACATTCAGTACTTC
CASSPGQNLAKNIQYF
>-|TRBJ1-2|TRBV11-2|-
TGTGCCAGCAGCTTCCAGGATGGCTATGGCTACACCTTC
CASSFQDGYGYTF
>TRBD1|TRBJ1-6|TRBV2|few
TGTGCCAGCAGTGAAGCGCAGAACAGGGGGCTCCCCCTCCACTTT
CASSEAQNRGLPLHF
>-|TRBJ2-7|TRBV15|once
TGTGCCACCAGCAGAGATATGCAAAGCAAGTACTTC
CATSRDMQSKYF
>TRBD1|TRBJ1-3|TRBV30|-
TGTGCCTGGAGTGTAACACAGGGGAGCTCTGGAAACACCATATATTTT
CAWSVTQGSSGNTIYF
>-|TRBJ2-4|TRBV4-1|-
TGCGCCAGCAGCCAAGAAACCGGGACGACAAAAAACATTCAGTACTTC
CASSQETGTTKNIQYF
>TRBD2|TRBJ2-7|TRBV19|-
TGTGCCAGTAGTGGAGATAGGCGGGAGGGGAGCTCCTACGAGCAGTACTTC
CASSGDRREGSSYEQYF
>-|TRBJ2-7|TRBV13|-
TGTGCCAGCAGGCCTGCGGGACGCTCCTACGAGCAGTACTTC
CASRPAGRSYEQYF
>TRBD2|TRBJ2-3|TRBV5-1|-
TGCGCCAGCAGCTTGACGGCGGGAGGCACAGATACGCAGTATTTT
CASSLTAGGTDTQYF
>TRBD1|TRBJ1-2|TRBV7-6|-
TGTGCCAGCAGCATGATACAGGGGGCTAATGGCTACACCTTC
CASSMIQGANGYTF
>-|TRBJ1-1|TRBV7-9|-
TGTGCCAGCAGCTTAGAGGGGGTGAACACTGAAGCTTTCTTT
CASSLEGVNTEAFF
>TRBD1|TRBJ1-5|TRBV19|-
TGTGCCAGTAGCGACAGGGGCAATCAGCCCCAGCATTTT
CASSDRGNQPQHF
>TRBD2|TRBJ2-3|TRBV2|-
TGTGCCAGCAAGACTAGCGGGGGCACAGATACGCAGTATTTT
CASKTSGGTDTQYF
>TRBD1|TRBJ1-2|TRBV5-1|-
TGCGCCAGCAGCTTACGGACCCTGGACAGGGAGTCCTACACCTTC
CASSLRTLDRESYTF
>-|TRBJ1-2|TRBV20-1|-
TGCAGTGCTAGGGCAGACTATGGCTACACCTTC
CSARADYGYTF
>TRBD1|TRBJ1-6|TRBV4-1|few
TGCGCCAGCAGCCTCCGGGACAGAGATAATTCACCCCTCCACTTT
CASSLRDRDNSPLHF
>TRBD2|TRBJ2-3|TRBV10-2|-
TGCGCCAGCAGCCCAGGGACTTTAGCGGGTACGCAGTATTTT
CASSPGTLAGTQYF